These T cell receptor beta chains were read from a single sample in a study of cytomegalovirus exposure and HLA in healthy donors. Sequenced by immunoSEQ multiplex PCR; TCRdb stores in-frame clones only, minus some. Of about 130,000 clones detected, 75% to 85% appear once; the ten largest clones hold 1.3%. Sequenced input: PBMCs. The receptor source for this set is a woman aged 40-49 years in good health and CMV-seronegative. The conserved cysteine and the conserved F or W are not part of the CDR3 here. A D gene is named only where the DNA matches it firmly.

TRBD2	14	TRBV29-1	TRBJ2-1	SVAGRERGVGNEQF
TRBD2	14	TRBV5-6	TRBJ2-1	ASRSTSGGAYNEQF
.	11	TRBV4-1	TRBJ2-7	ASSQAGAYEQY
.	14	TRBV4-2	TRBJ2-3	ASSQDLGRGTDTQY
TRBD2	13	TRBV2	TRBJ2-1	ASRGSGGGAREQF
.	12	TRBV5-1	TRBJ2-3	ASSLAAATDTQY
.	12	TRBV7-9	TRBJ1-2	ASSLVVAGDGYT
TRBD2	13	TRBV10-2	TRBJ2-5	ASTRSSGAQETQY
.	9	TRBV10-3	TRBJ2-1	ATGVYNEQF
TRBD1	16	TRBV4-1	TRBJ1-3	ASSQGVRGRTGGVTIY
.	14	TRBV9	TRBJ2-2	ASSVIGHNPPGELF
.	13	TRBV5-1	TRBJ2-1	ASSLGTAGYNEQF
TRBD1	12	TRBV6-5	TRBJ1-6	ASSGTGGNSPLH
.	15	TRBV28	TRBJ1-4	ASSFSGTRIWREKLF
.	13	TRBV9	TRBJ2-2	ASSVEGLFTGELF
.	15	TRBV4-1	TRBJ2-4	ASSQEGGIDTKNIQY
.	11	TRBV27	TRBJ1-4	ASSERRGEKLF
TRBD1	14	TRBV19	TRBJ2-7	ASSIGERDSAYEQY
.	14	TRBV7-9	TRBJ2-1	ASSLVDRGPYNEQF
.	12	TRBV6-5	TRBJ1-1	ASTMGSMNTEAF
.	14	TRBV28	TRBJ1-5	ASSLGGGFSNQPQH
TRBD1	12	TRBV27	TRBJ2-3	ASSIRQGSDTQY
.	11	TRBV5-1	TRBJ2-5	ASSIPGQETQY
.	13	TRBV7-8	TRBJ2-7	ASSPLASQGYEQY
TRBD1	12	TRBV5-4	TRBJ2-2	ASSLGGTVGELF
.	11	TRBV27	TRBJ1-6	TTREGLYSPLH
.	12	TRBV29-1	TRBJ1-1	SVEFLHWATEAF